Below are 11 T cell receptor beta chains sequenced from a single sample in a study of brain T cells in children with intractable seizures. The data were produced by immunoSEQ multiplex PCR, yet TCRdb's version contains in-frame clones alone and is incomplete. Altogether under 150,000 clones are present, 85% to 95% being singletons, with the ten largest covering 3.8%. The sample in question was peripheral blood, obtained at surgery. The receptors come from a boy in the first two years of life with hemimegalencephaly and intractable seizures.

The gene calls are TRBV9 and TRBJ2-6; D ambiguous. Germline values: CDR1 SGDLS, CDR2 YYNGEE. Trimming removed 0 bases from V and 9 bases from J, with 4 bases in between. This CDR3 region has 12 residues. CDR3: CASSVVGNVLTF. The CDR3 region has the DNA TGTGCCAGCAGCGTAGTAGGCAACGTCCTGACTTTC.

CDR3 protein: CASPLRAGGPFSDEQYF. The CDR3 DNA sequence: TGTGCCAGCCCCTTGAGAGCGGGAGGCCCTTTTTCGGACGAGCAGTACTTC. This sequence joins TRBV7-3 and TRBJ2-7, with TRBD2 identical over 9 bases. CDR1 is SGHTA, CDR2 FQGTGA, per germline. V was clipped by 8 bases and J by 5 bases; unmatched bases: 19. This CDR3 region has 17 residues.

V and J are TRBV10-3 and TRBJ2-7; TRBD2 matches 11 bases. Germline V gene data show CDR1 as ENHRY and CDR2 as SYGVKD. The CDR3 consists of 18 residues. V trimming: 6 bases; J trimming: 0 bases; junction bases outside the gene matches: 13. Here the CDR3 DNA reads TGTGCCATCAGGGCCGGGACTAGCGGCCTACTTTCCTCCTACGAGCAGTACTTC. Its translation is CAIRAGTSGLLSSYEQYF.

CDR3 DNA: TGCGCCAGCAGCTTGCACAGCCTCAGTGGTCCTAATGAAAAACTGTTTTTT. Translated, it gives CASSLHSLSGPNEKLFF. V gene TRBV5-1 combines with J gene TRBJ1-4; no firm D call. The ends were cut back, 1 base at V and 3 bases at J, with 16 bases in the middle. From germline, CDR1 is SGHRS and CDR2 YFSETQ. The CDR3 covers 17 residues.

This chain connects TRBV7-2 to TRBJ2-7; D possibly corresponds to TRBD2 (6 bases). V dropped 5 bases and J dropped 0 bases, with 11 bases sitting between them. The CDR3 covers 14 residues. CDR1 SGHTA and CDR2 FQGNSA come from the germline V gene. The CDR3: CASSRTGSSYEQYF. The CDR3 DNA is TGTGCCAGCAGCCGGACCGGGAGCTCCTACGAGCAGTACTTC.

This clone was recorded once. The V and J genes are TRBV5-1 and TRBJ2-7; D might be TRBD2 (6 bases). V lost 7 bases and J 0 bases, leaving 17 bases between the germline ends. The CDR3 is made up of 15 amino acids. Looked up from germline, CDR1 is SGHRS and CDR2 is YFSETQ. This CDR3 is CASSPFGGPSYEQYF. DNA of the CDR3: TGCGCCAGCTCCCCCTTCGGGGGACCCTCCTACGAGCAGTACTTC.

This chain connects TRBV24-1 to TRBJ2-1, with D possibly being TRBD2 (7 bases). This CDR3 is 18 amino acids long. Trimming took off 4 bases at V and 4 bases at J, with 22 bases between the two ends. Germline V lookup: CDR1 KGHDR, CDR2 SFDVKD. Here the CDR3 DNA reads TGTGCCACCAGTGACCAGAAACAGGGACTACCTCAATACAATGAGCAGTTCTTC. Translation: CATSDQKQGLPQYNEQFF.

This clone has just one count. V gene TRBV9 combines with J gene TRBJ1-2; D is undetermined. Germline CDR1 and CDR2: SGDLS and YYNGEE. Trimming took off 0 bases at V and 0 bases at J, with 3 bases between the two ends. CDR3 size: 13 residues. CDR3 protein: CASSVETNYGYTF. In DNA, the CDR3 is TGTGCCAGCAGCGTAGAAACTAACTATGGCTACACCTTC.

The CDR3 coding sequence is TGTGCCAGCAGCTTAGCTGCGGGAGGTAGGGGCGAGCAGTACTTC. It translates to CASSLAAGGRGEQYF. V is TRBV7-6 and J is TRBJ2-7, with 8 nucleotides matching TRBD2. The length of the CDR3 is 15 residues. Germline-derived CDR1 and CDR2 are SGHVS and FNYEAQ. Trimming at V came to 0 bases and at J to 6 bases, leaving 7 bases not matched to a gene.

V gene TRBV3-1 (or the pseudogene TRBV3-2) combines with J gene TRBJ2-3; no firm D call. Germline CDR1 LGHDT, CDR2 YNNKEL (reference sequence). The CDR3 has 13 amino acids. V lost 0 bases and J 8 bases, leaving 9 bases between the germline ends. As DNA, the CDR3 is TGTGCCAGCAGCCAAGACGGCGGTGGTACGCAGTATTTT. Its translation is CASSQDGGGTQYF.

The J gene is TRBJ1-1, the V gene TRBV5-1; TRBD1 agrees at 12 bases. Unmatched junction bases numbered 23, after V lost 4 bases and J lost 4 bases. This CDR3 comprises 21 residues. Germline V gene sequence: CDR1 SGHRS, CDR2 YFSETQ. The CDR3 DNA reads TGCGCCAGCAGCCCGGCCCCTCCGGGACAGGGGGCTCAAGGGGTGAGCACTGAAGCTTTCTTT. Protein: CASSPAPPGQGAQGVSTEAFF.